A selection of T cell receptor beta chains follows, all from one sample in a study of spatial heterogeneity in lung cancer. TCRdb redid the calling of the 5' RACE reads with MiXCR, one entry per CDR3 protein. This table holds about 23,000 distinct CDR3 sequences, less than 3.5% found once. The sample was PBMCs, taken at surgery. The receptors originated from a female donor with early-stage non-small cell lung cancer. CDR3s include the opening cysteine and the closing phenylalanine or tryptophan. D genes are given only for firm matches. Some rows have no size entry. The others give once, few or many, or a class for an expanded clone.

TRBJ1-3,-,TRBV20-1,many,CSAREQRAGNTIYF,TGCAGTGCTAGAGAACAGAGAGCTGGAAACACCATATATTTT
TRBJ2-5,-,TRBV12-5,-,CASGLVRGVETQYF,TGTGCTAGTGGTTTGGTACGAGGGGTAGAGACCCAGTACTTC
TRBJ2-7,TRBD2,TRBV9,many,CASSVTTSDYEQYF,TGTGCCAGCAGCGTAACGACTAGCGACTACGAGCAGTACTTC
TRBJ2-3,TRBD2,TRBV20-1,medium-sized,CSASAMTSSHTDTQYF,TGCAGTGCTAGTGCAATGACTAGCAGCCACACAGATACGCAGTATTTT
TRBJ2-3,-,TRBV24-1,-,CATSDFGSASTDTQYF,TGTGCCACCAGTGATTTTGGGTCAGCTAGCACAGATACGCAGTATTTT
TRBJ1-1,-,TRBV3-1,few,CASSQVINTEAFF,TGTGCCAGCAGCCAAGTCATAAACACTGAAGCTTTCTTT
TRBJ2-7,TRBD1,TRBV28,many,CASSFGRGYYEQYF,TGTGCCAGCAGTTTCGGCAGGGGGTACTACGAGCAGTACTTC
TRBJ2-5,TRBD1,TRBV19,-,CASRDRGDETQYF,TGTGCCAGTAGGGACAGGGGCGACGAGACCCAGTACTTC
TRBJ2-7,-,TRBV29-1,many,CSASGQPSYEQYF,TGCAGCGCAAGCGGACAGCCGTCCTACGAGCAGTACTTC
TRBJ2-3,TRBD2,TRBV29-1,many,CSVKTAGGVGDTQYF,TGCAGCGTTAAAACAGCGGGAGGGGTTGGAGATACGCAGTATTTT
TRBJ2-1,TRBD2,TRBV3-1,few,CASSSGLAASYNEQFF,TGTGCCAGCAGCTCCGGACTAGCGGCCTCCTACAATGAGCAGTTCTTC
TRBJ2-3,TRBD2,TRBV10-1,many,CASSEQVGGSDTQYF,TGCGCCAGCAGTGAGCAGGTGGGGGGGTCAGATACGCAGTATTTT
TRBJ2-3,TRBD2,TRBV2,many,CASRGLVGTDTQYF,TGTGCCAGCAGGGGACTAGTGGGCACAGATACGCAGTATTTT
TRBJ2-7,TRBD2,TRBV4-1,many,CASSLLEGLAGNYEQYF,TGCGCCAGCAGCCTCCTCGAGGGACTAGCGGGAAACTACGAGCAGTACTTC
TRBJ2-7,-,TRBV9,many,CASSVVEDATHEQYF,TGTGCCAGCAGCGTAGTGGAGGATGCGACCCACGAGCAGTACTTC
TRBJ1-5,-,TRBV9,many,CASSVHINQPQHF,TGTGCCAGCAGCGTGCACATTAATCAGCCCCAGCATTTT
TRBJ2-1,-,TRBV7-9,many,CASSLYEQFF,TGTGCCAGCAGCTTATATGAGCAGTTCTTC
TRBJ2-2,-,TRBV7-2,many,CASTRPTQRTGELFF,TGTGCCAGCACACGCCCTACACAACGGACCGGGGAGCTGTTTTTT
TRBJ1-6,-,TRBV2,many,CASSETGTVVVYNSPLHF,TGTGCCAGCAGTGAAACCGGGACGGTGGTTGTATATAATTCACCCCTCCACTTT
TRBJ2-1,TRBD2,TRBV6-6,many,CASQAGDLFF,TGTGCCAGCCAAGCGGGAGATCTGTTCTTC
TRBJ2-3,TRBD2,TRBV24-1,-,CATSEEREGTDTQYF,TGTGCCACCAGTGAGGAGCGGGAGGGCACAGATACGCAGTATTTT
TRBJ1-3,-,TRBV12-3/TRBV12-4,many,CASLISHNSGNTIYF,TGTGCCAGCCTTATAAGTCATAACTCTGGAAACACCATATATTTT
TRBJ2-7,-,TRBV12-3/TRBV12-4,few,CASTFSRGYEQYF,TGTGCCAGCACTTTTTCCCGGGGCTACGAGCAGTACTTC
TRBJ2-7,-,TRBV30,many,CAWSPGSSYEQYF,TGTGCCTGGAGCCCCGGGAGCTCCTACGAGCAGTACTTC
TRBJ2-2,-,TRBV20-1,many,CSARDVPNTGELFF,TGCAGTGCTAGAGATGTCCCTAACACCGGGGAGCTGTTTTTT
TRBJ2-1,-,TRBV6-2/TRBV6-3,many,CASSYLREANNEQFF,TGTGCCAGCAGTTACTTGAGGGAGGCGAACAATGAGCAGTTCTTC
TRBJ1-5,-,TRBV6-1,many,CASTDISLGNQPQHF,TGTGCCAGCACGGACATCAGCTTAGGCAATCAGCCCCAGCATTTT
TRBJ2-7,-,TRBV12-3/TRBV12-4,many,CASSPSPYEQYF,TGTGCCAGCAGCCCCAGTCCTTACGAGCAGTACTTC
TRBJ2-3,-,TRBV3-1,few,CASSQGAAGTQYF,TGTGCCAGCAGCCAAGGGGCGGCGGGTACGCAGTATTTT
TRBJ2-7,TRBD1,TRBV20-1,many,CSATGQYEQYF,TGCAGTGCGACGGGACAGTACGAGCAGTACTTC
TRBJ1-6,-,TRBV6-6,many,CASSYLRSPLHF,TGTGCCAGCAGTTACTTGAGATCACCCCTCCACTTT